The entry below describes one T cell receptor (beta chain). V lost 5 bases, J lost 0 bases, and 12 bases lay in between. This CDR3 is built from 15 residues. The germline CDR1 and CDR2 sequences are SGHTA and FQGNSA. The record originates from a study of blood T cell repertoires in COVID-19. For the study at large: Spain, Italy and the United States supplied samples that represented acute and convalescent COVID-19. Sources were T cells, B-cell-depleted T cells, or PBMCs; the material itself was cDNA or gDNA.

In the original analysis: Amplification from reference gene primers served as the basis for estimated nucleated cell counts. Using immunoSEQ multiplex PCR, the repertoire was profiled, and TCRdb retains in-frame clones only, with some absent. From that table come the V and J calls and clone size; the DNA was used to work out D and trimming. This sample has around 250,000 clones, with 89% found just once. Sequenced: peripheral blood. The J gene is TRBJ2-3, the V gene TRBV7-2; the D gene is possibly TRBD2 (6 bases). The sequence derives from a woman between 40 and 50 years old who had recovered from COVID-19. In nucleotides, the CDR3 is TGTGCCAGCAGCCGCCCGGGGACTAGCACAGATACGCAGTATTTT. This encodes CASSRPGTSTDTQYF.